These 21 T cell receptor beta chains originate from one sample sequenced in a study of response to subunit inactivated influenza vaccine. TCRdb processed the RT-PCR reads anew with MiXCR; each CDR3 protein has one entry. The table lists a few hundred thousand distinct CDR3 sequences, less than 25% of them singletons. Sample: PBMCs from blood, taken approximately 20 months after vaccination. These receptor sequences come from a man in his fifties or sixties who received an inactivated influenza vaccine.

A few counts support this clonotype. The genes are TRBV27 and TRBJ2-2; 9 nucleotides align to TRBD2. The CDR3 is 18 amino acids. The junction had 9 bases not matched to a gene; V was cut back by 3 bases and J by 1 base. CDR1 is MNHEY and CDR2 is SMNVEV in the germline V gene (reference sequence). The CDR3 bases are TGTGCCAGCAGTTTGAGGCTAGCGGGGCTTAGGAACACCGGGGAGCTGTTTTTT. This encodes CASSLRLAGLRNTGELFF.

The gene calls are TRBV5-6 and TRBJ2-7; 8 positions match TRBD1. Germline V gene sequence: CDR1 SGHDT, CDR2 YYEEEE. Trimming removed 4 bases from V and 1 base from J; junction bases left unmatched: 4. CDR3 size: 14 residues. CDR3 protein: CASSTGQASYEQYF. CDR3 nucleotides: TGTGCCAGCAGCACGGGACAGGCGTCCTACGAGCAGTACTTC.

The chain joins TRBV7-2 to TRBJ2-5; D unresolved. CDR3 length: 13 amino acids. The germline V and J ends were trimmed by 1 base and 7 bases, with 10 bases remaining between them. Germline lookup yields CDR1 SGHTA and CDR2 FQGNSA. The DNA for the CDR3 is TGTGCCAGCAGCTTAGAAAGTCCTGCGACCCAGTACTTC. It specifies CASSLESPATQYF.

This clonotype was seen a few times. The genes are TRBV11-2 and TRBJ2-7; D gene unclear. With 1 base removed from V and 6 bases from J, the gap between germline ends came to 7 bases. Germline V CDR1 and CDR2: SGHAT, FQNNGV. CDR3 length equals 12 residues. This CDR3 is CASSLGWAEQYF. DNA for the CDR3: TGTGCCAGCAGCTTAGGCTGGGCCGAGCAGTACTTC.

The genes are TRBV7-2 and TRBJ1-1; D is undetermined. Germline V lookup: CDR1 SGHTA, CDR2 FQGNSA. Between the trimmed V and J ends, which lost 2 bases and 4 bases, there was a span of 11 bases. CDR3 length: 14 amino acids. CDR3 DNA: TGTGCCAGCAGCTTACTCCCGGGTCCCACTGAAGCTTTCTTT. Amino acids: CASSLLPGPTEAFF.

This clonotype has a count of ten or more. The rearrangement links TRBV4-3 to TRBJ1-2, with D unresolved. Trimming cost V 4 bases and J 0 bases, with 9 bases left between them. Germline V lookup: CDR1 LGHNA, CDR2 YSLEER. This CDR3 has 14 residues. CDR3: CASSLTGANYGYTF. The CDR3 DNA sequence: TGCGCCAGCAGCCTGACTGGGGCTAACTATGGCTACACCTTC.

This clonotype was seen only a few times. The chain recombines TRBV10-3 with TRBJ2-7, with 15 bases matching TRBD2. V gave up 3 bases and J gave up 4 bases; unmatched junction bases: 7. The CDR3 extends over 17 amino acids. CDR1 ENHRY and CDR2 SYGVKD come from the germline V gene. The CDR3 DNA reads TGTGCCATCAGTGACCCGGGACTAGCGGGAGGACGGTACGAGCAGTACTTC. It encodes CAISDPGLAGGRYEQYF.

J is TRBJ2-3 and V is TRBV7-6; D may be TRBD2 (7 bases). V was shortened by 7 bases and J by 5 bases, with 25 bases between the two germline ends. The CDR3 sequence is 17 residues long. The V gene's germline CDR1 is SGHVS and CDR2 FNYEAQ. The CDR3 sequence is CASIFPLGRGERDTQYF. In DNA, the CDR3 is TGTGCCAGCATCTTCCCCTTGGGGAGGGGGGAAAGAGATACGCAGTATTTT.

The chain couples TRBV3-1 to TRBJ2-7, with a weak D call TRBD1 (6 bases). Trimming pared 1 base from V and 3 bases from J, leaving 13 bases between. The germline V gene encodes CDR1 LGHDT and CDR2 YNNKEL (reference sequence). The CDR3 contains 15 residues. The CDR3 region is CASSQVLQGSYEQYF. CDR3 DNA sequence: TGTGCCAGCAGCCAAGTTCTACAGGGTAGCTACGAGCAGTACTTC.

The V gene is TRBV7-8, the J gene TRBJ2-1; D remains unclear. The ends were cut back, 1 base at V and 10 bases at J, with 14 bases in the middle. CDR3 length equals 14 residues. Germline V CDR1 and CDR2: SGHVS, FQNEAQ. The CDR3 DNA sequence: TGTGCCAGCAGCTTAGTAGACACTGTACGGGAGCAGTTCTTC. Amino acid sequence: CASSLVDTVREQFF.

Written as DNA, the CDR3 is TGTGCCAGCAGTTTATTTATGCAGGGCGAGCAGTACTTC. This translates into CASSLFMQGEQYF. The V call is TRBV28, the J call TRBJ2-7; D may be TRBD1 (5 bases). The CDR3 contains 13 residues. Trimming stripped 1 base from V and 6 bases from J, with 10 bases between. In germline, CDR1 is MDHEN, CDR2 SYDVKM.

V gene TRBV10-3 combines with J gene TRBJ1-1; TRBD1 matches at 9 bases. The CDR3 totals 13 residues. Germline V lookup: CDR1 ENHRY, CDR2 SYGVKD. Unmatched junction bases numbered 6, after V lost 3 bases and J lost 10 bases. The CDR3 nucleotides read TGTGCCATCAGTGAAAGACAGGGGGAAGCAGCTTTCTTT. Translating it yields CAISERQGEAAFF.

The chain employs TRBV5-6 and TRBJ2-4, with a tentative D call TRBD1 (7 bases). This CDR3 contains 17 residues. The V gene lost 4 bases and the J gene lost 0 bases, with 17 bases spanning the gap. Germline V gives CDR1 SGHDT, CDR2 YYEEEE. For the CDR3, the DNA is TGTGCCAGCAGCGCGGGACAGACCTACCTAGCCAAAAACATTCAGTACTTC. Encoded protein: CASSAGQTYLAKNIQYF. Full variable domain (rest looked up from reference TRBV5-6 and TRBJ2-4): DAGVTQSPTHLIKTRGQQVTLRCSPKSGHDTVSWYQQALGQGPQFIFQYYEEEERQRGNFPDRFSGHQFPNYSSELNVNALLLGDSALYLCASSAGQTYLAKNIQYFGAGTRLSVL.

V gene TRBV20-1 combines with J gene TRBJ1-2; D not certain. Germline V lookup: CDR1 DFQATT, CDR2 SNEGSKA (reference sequence). Trimming stripped 6 bases from V and 2 bases from J, with 10 bases between. CDR3 size: 12 residues. The CDR3 spells CSAVTPNYGYTF. In DNA form, the CDR3 reads TGCAGTGCGGTTACACCGAACTATGGCTACACCTTC.

This clonotype was seen once. The chain recombines TRBV6-1 with TRBJ2-6; the D call may be TRBD1 or TRBD2 (7 bases each). The CDR3 is 17 residues long. The V gene's germline CDR1 is MNHNS and CDR2 SASEGT. V was clipped by 7 bases and J by 1 base, with 17 bases between them. CDR3 in DNA: TGTGCCAGCAAGTCAGGGGGGGGAGGATCTGGGGCCAACGTCCTGACTTTC. It is translated as CASKSGGGGSGANVLTF.

This clonotype was recorded a few times. J is TRBJ1-1 and V is TRBV7-2; perhaps TRBD1 as D (5 bases). Trimming took off 2 bases at V and 6 bases at J, with 13 bases between the two ends. The germline V gene has CDR1 SGHTA and CDR2 FQGNSA. There are 14 residues in the CDR3. The CDR3 sequence is CASSLSRVSSEAFF. CDR3 nucleotide sequence: TGTGCCAGCAGCTTATCCAGGGTGTCCTCTGAAGCTTTCTTT.

This clonotype came up a few times. The CDR3 DNA follows: TGTGCCAGCAGCTTAGCGCGGGAGGCGGGAAATGAGCAGTTCTTC. Translated: CASSLAREAGNEQFF. This chain uses TRBV7-8 with TRBJ2-1; 8 bases agree with TRBD2. With 0 bases clipped from V and 7 bases from J, the junction kept 5 bases outside the gene matches. From germline, CDR1 is SGHVS and CDR2 FQNEAQ. The CDR3 extends over 15 amino acids.

The CDR3, as DNA: TGCGCCAGCAGCTCCCAGACAGGGGTCCAAGAGACCCAGTACTTC. This gives the protein CASSSQTGVQETQYF. The rearrangement uses TRBV5-1 and TRBJ2-5, with 8 bases fitting TRBD1. With 3 bases clipped from V and 1 base from J, the junction kept 5 bases outside the gene matches. The CDR3 totals 15 residues. Germline assignment: CDR1 SGHRS and CDR2 YFSETQ.

The chain employs TRBV12-3 or TRBV12-4 and TRBJ2-3; perhaps TRBD1 as D (8 bases). The V end lost 6 bases, the J end lost 3 bases, and 16 bases lay between the germline ends. The CDR3 length is 15 residues. CDR3 nucleotides: TGTGCCAGCAGAACCGGACAGGGAGGGACAGATACGCAGTATTTT. Translating it yields CASRTGQGGTDTQYF.

This clonotype was observed a handful of times. The genes are TRBV4-3 and TRBJ2-2; D not resolved. CDR1 is LGHNA, CDR2 YSLEER, per germline. This CDR3 region has 20 residues. The V end was cut by 0 bases, the J end by 1 base, with 21 bases between. DNA of the CDR3: TGCGCCAGCAGCCAAGATTCGTCCCTTCTAGGGCGGAGGAACACCGGGGAGCTGTTTTTT. This codes for CASSQDSSLLGRRNTGELFF.

This clonotype was seen more than once but under ten times. The chain has TRBV5-1 and TRBJ2-1, with 10 positions matching TRBD2. V lost 1 base to trimming and J lost 10 bases; unmatched junction nucleotides: 11. CDR3 length: 16 residues. Per the germline V gene, CDR1 is SGHRS and CDR2 is YFSETQ. The CDR3 reads CASSLSGGGHSSEQFF. The CDR3 DNA follows: TGCGCCAGCAGCTTGAGCGGGGGGGGCCATTCTTCAGAGCAGTTCTTC. Full variable domain (remainder filled in from reference TRBV5-1 and TRBJ2-1): KAGVTQTPRYLIKTRGQQVTLSCSPISGHRSVSWYQQTPGQGLQFLFEYFSETQRNKGNFPGRFSGRQFSNSRSEMNVSTLELGDSALYLCASSLSGGGHSSEQFFGPGTRLTVL.